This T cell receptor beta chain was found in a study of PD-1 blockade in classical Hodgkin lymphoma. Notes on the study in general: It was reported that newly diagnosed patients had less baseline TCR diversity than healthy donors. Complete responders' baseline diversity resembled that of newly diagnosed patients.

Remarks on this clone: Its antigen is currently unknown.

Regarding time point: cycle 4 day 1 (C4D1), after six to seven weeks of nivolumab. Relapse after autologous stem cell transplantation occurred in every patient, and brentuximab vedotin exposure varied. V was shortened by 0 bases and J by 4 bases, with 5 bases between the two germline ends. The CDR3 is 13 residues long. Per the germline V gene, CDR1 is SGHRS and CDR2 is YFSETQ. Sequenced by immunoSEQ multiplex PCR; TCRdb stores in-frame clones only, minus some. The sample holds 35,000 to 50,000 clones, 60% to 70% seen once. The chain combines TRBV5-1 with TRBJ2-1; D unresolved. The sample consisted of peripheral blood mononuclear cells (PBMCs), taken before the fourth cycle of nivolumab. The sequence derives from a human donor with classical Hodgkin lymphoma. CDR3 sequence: CASSLGPYNEQFF. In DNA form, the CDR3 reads TGCGCCAGCAGCTTGGGGCCTTACAATGAGCAGTTCTTC.